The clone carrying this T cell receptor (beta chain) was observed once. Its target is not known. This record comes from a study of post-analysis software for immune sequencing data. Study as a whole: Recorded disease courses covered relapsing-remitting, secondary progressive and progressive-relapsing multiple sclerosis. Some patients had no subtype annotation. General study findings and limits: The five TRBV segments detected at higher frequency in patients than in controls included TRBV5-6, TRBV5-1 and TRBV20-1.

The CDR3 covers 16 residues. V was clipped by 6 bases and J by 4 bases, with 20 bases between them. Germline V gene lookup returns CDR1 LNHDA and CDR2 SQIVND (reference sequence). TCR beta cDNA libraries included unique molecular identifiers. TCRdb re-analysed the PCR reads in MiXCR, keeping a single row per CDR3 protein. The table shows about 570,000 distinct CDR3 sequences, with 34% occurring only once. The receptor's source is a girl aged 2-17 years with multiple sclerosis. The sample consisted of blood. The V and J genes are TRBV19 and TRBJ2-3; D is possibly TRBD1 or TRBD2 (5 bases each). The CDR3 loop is CASRDGPGPSADTQYF. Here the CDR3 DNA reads TGTGCCAGTAGGGACGGGCCGGGACCCTCGGCAGATACGCAGTATTTT.